These 12 T cell receptor beta chains were sequenced from one sample in a study of beta chain features in type 1 diabetes listed by TCRdb under 2018. Libraries were constructed by the immunoSEQ multiplex PCR assay. All of the isolated RNA was reverse transcribed with the High Capacity cDNA Reverse Transcription Kit, so expressed TCRB transcripts were sequenced. TCRdb stores this immuneACCESS table with in-frame sequences only. Part of the clones is absent; in the studies checked, under half of the shortfall reflects unresolved V genes, and no reason is known for the rest. Present in this sample are under 550,000 clones, about an eighth of which were seen just once. The ten largest clones add up to less than 0.06% of the sample. The sequenced material came from naive CD4+ T cells from blood. Explained via the paper, the cell subset or site label denotes: true naive CD4+ T cells. The receptors derive from a woman aged 18-35 years in good health.

This clone was observed a handful of times. This chain joins TRBV11-3 and TRBJ1-2, with unresolved D. This CDR3 is built from 13 residues. With 6 bases removed from V and 6 bases from J, the gap between germline ends came to 14 bases. Per germline, CDR1 SGHNT and CDR2 YENEEA. The CDR3 loop reads CASRLSSGDGYTF. CDR3 sequence (DNA): TGTGCCAGCAGGCTTAGTTCCGGGGATGGCTACACCTTC.

The chain joins TRBV9 to TRBJ1-2; 8 nucleotides align to TRBD1. The V gene's germline CDR1 is SGDLS and CDR2 YYNGEE. The CDR3 has 15 residues. V shed 4 bases, J shed 5 bases, and the junction held 10 bases outside the gene matches. The CDR3: CASSPSGQGGYGYTF. The CDR3 nucleotides are TGTGCCAGCAGCCCATCCGGACAGGGCGGATATGGCTACACCTTC. Variable domain in full (rest from reference TRBV9 and TRBJ1-2): DSGVTQTPKHLITATGQRVTLRCSPRSGDLSVYWYQQSLDQGLQFLIQYYNGEERAKGNILERFSAQQFPDLHSELNLSSLELGDSALYFCASSPSGQGGYGYTFGSGTRLTVV.

This clone was counted only a few times. The chain recombines TRBV30 with TRBJ1-2; D may be TRBD1 (6 bases). Trimming shortened V by 0 bases and J by 4 bases, and 9 bases separated the two germline ends. There are 13 residues in the CDR3. Germline V CDR1 and CDR2: GTSNPN, SVGIG (reference sequence). Here the CDR3 reads CAWSVRGAYGYTF. The CDR3 region has the DNA TGTGCCTGGAGTGTACGGGGGGCCTATGGCTACACCTTC.

The V call is TRBV5-1, the J call TRBJ2-3, with 10 bases matching TRBD2. Unmatched junction bases numbered 3, after V lost 3 bases and J lost 2 bases. The CDR3 loop spans 15 amino acids. Germline V gene data show CDR1 as SGHRS and CDR2 as YFSETQ. The CDR3 loop reads CASSSLAGDTDTQYF. The CDR3 region has the DNA TGCGCCAGCAGCTCCCTAGCGGGGGACACAGATACGCAGTATTTT. The full variable domain, in which reference TRBV5-1 and TRBJ2-3 provide the parts outside the CDR3, is KAGVTQTPRYLIKTRGQQVTLSCSPISGHRSVSWYQQTPGQGLQFLFEYFSETQRNKGNFPGRFSGRQFSNSRSEMNVSTLELGDSALYLCASSSLAGDTDTQYFGPGTRLTVL.

This clone was seen more than once but under ten times. The sample contains more than one DNA sequence encoding this CDR3. This chain connects TRBV28 to TRBJ2-5; 11 positions agree with TRBD2. This CDR3 comprises 15 residues. From germline, CDR1 is MDHEN and CDR2 SYDVKM. The junction had 4 bases not matched to a gene; V was cut back by 5 bases and J by 2 bases. This chain's CDR3 is CASSPSGGNQETQYF. CDR3 nucleotides: TGTGCCAGCAGTCCTAGCGGGGGGAATCAAGAGACCCAGTACTTC.

The CDR3 sequence: CASSQEPGTPYEQYF. In nucleotides, the CDR3 is TGTGCCAGCAGCCAAGAACCGGGAACCCCCTACGAGCAGTACTTC. This chain connects TRBV4-2 to TRBJ2-7, with D maybe TRBD2 (5 bases). CDR1 and CDR2 (germline): LGHNA, YNFKEQ. The CDR3 extends over 15 amino acids. Trimming took off 0 bases at V and 2 bases at J, with 11 bases between the two ends.

J is TRBJ2-6 and V is TRBV23-1; unclear D gene. TRBV23-1 counts as an open reading frame of uncertain function. The CDR3 is 20 amino acids. V lost 0 bases to trimming and J lost 2 bases, with 20 bases between them. In nucleotides, the CDR3 is TGCGCCAGCAGTCAATCCCTGCCCCCGGATATAAATCCTGGGGCCAACGTCCTGACTTTC. Amino acid sequence: CASSQSLPPDINPGANVLTF.

The chain has TRBV29-1 and TRBJ1-4; D remains ambiguous. The CDR3 is 13 residues long. V dropped 7 bases and J dropped 3 bases, with 12 bases sitting between them. Germline CDR1 and CDR2: SQVTM and ANQGSEA. CDR3 region: CSAALEANEKLFF. CDR3 bases: TGCAGCGCAGCCCTGGAGGCTAATGAAAAACTGTTTTTT.

The CDR3 coding sequence is TGTGCCAGCAGCGAGTCAAGCGGACTCCAAGAGACCCAGTACTTC. Its translation is CASSESSGLQETQYF. The rearrangement uses TRBV9 and TRBJ2-5; a possible D gene is TRBD2 (5 bases). The CDR3 consists of 15 residues. Germline V lookup: CDR1 SGDLS, CDR2 YYNGEE. The V end lost 3 bases, the J end lost 1 base, and 13 bases lay between the germline ends.

This clone was observed a handful of times. The J gene is TRBJ2-5, the V gene TRBV28; 8 bases match TRBD1. Germline CDR1 MDHEN, CDR2 SYDVKM. The CDR3 is 14 residues long. Trimming removed 4 bases from V and 2 bases from J; junction bases left unmatched: 3. CDR3 sequence: CASSWDRRQETQYF. DNA for the CDR3: TGTGCCAGCAGTTGGGACAGGCGACAAGAGACCCAGTACTTC.

This clone was seen more than once but under ten times. The J gene is TRBJ2-1, the V gene TRBV9, with TRBD1 matching over 7 bases. The CDR3 sequence is 14 residues long. Looked up from germline, CDR1 is SGDLS and CDR2 is YYNGEE. The V gene end was trimmed by 2 bases and the J gene end by 3 bases; junction bases not matched to a gene: 2. The DNA of the CDR3 is TGTGCCAGCAGCGTGGACAGGATCTACAATGAGCAGTTCTTC. Protein product: CASSVDRIYNEQFF.

This clone was seen only a few times. Other nucleotide sequences in the sample specify the same CDR3. This rearrangement joins TRBV2 to TRBJ2-6; perhaps TRBD1 as D (6 bases). The V gene's germline CDR1 is SNHLY and CDR2 FYNNEI. The V end lost 4 bases, the J end lost 4 bases, and 11 bases lay between the germline ends. This CDR3 has 15 residues. In nucleotides, the CDR3 is TGTGCCAGCAGTGCACAGGGTGCGGGGGCCAACGTCCTGACTTTC. It encodes CASSAQGAGANVLTF.